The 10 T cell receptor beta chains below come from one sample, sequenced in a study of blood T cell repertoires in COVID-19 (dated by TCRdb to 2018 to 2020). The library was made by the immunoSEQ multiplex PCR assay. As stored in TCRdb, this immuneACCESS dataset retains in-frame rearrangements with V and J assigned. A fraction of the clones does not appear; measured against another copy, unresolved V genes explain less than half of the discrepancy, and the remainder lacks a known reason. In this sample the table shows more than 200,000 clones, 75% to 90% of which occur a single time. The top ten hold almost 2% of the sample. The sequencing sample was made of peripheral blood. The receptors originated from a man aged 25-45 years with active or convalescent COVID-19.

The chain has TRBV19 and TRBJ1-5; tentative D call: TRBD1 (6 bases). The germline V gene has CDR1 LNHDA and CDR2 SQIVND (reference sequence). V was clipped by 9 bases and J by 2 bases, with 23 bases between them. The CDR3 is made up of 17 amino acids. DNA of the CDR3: TGTGCCAGCTCCACGGGCCGGGGGGCGCGCGGCAATCAGCCCCAGCATTTT. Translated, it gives CASSTGRGARGNQPQHF.

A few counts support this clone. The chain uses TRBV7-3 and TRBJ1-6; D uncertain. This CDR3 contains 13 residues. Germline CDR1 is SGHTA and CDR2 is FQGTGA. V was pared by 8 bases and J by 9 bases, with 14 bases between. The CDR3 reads CASAISGGSPLHF. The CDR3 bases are TGTGCCAGCGCCATCAGCGGTGGTTCACCCCTCCACTTT.

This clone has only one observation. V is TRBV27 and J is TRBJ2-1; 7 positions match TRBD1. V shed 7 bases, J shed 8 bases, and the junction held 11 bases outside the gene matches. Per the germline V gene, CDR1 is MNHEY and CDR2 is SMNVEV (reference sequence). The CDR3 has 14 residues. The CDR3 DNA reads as TGTGCCAGCACCCACCGGGACAGTACCGATGAGCAGTTCTTC. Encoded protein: CASTHRDSTDEQFF.

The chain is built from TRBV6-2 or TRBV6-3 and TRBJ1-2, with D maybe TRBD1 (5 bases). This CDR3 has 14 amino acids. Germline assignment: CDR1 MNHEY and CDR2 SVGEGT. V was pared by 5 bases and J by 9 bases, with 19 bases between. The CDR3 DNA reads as TGTGCCAGCAGTAGTACAGGTTGGTATAGGAGCTACACCTTC. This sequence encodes CASSSTGWYRSYTF.

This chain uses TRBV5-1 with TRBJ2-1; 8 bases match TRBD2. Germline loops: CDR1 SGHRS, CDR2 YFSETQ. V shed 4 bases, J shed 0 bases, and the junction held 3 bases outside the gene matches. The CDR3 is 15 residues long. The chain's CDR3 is CASSGGGSSYNEQFF. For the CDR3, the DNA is TGCGCCAGCAGCGGCGGGGGGAGCTCCTACAATGAGCAGTTCTTC.

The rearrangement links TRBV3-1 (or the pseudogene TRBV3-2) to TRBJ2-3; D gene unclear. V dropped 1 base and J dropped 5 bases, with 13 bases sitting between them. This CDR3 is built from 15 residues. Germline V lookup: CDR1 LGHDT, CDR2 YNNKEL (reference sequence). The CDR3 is CASSQVATPRDTQYF. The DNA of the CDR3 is TGTGCCAGCAGCCAAGTGGCGACTCCTCGAGATACGCAGTATTTT.

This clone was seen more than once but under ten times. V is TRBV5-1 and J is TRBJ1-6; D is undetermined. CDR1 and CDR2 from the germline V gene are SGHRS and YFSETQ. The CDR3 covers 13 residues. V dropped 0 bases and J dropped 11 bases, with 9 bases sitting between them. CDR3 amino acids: CASSLEQMAPLHF. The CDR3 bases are TGCGCCAGCAGCTTGGAACAGATGGCACCCCTCCACTTT. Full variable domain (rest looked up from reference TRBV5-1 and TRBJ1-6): KAGVTQTPRYLIKTRGQQVTLSCSPISGHRSVSWYQQTPGQGLQFLFEYFSETQRNKGNFPGRFSGRQFSNSRSEMNVSTLELGDSALYLCASSLEQMAPLHFGNGTRLTVT.

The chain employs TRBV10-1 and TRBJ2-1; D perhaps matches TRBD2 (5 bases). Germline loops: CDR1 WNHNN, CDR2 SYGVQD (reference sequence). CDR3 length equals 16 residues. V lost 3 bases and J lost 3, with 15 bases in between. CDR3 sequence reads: CASSDAQRGDYNEQFF. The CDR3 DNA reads TGCGCCAGCAGTGATGCCCAACGGGGTGACTACAATGAGCAGTTCTTC.

CDR3 residues: CASSQVVNRGHETQYF. CDR3 coding DNA: TGCGCCAGCAGCCAAGTCGTCAACAGGGGGCACGAGACCCAGTACTTC. This chain connects TRBV4-1 to TRBJ2-5; TRBD1 matches at 9 bases. V shed 1 base and J 5 bases; nucleotides not matched to a gene: 8. Looked up from germline, CDR1 is MGHRA and CDR2 is YSYEKL. This CDR3 spans 16 amino acids.

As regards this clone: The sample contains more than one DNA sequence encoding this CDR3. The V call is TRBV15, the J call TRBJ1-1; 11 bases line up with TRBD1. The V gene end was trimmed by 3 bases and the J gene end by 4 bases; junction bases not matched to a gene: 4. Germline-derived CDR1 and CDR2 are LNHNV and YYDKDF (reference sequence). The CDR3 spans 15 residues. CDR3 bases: TGTGCCACCAGCAGGGACAGGGGGCTTGGCACTGAAGCTTTCTTT. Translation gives CATSRDRGLGTEAFF.